This T cell receptor (beta chain) derives from a study of control samples from healthy donors and cancer patients. Per germline, CDR1 MGHRA and CDR2 YSYEKL. This CDR3 contains 15 residues. The V gene lost 4 bases and the J gene lost 5 bases, with 18 bases spanning the gap. TCRdb keeps only in-frame clones here, not all; method: immunoSEQ multiplex PCR. Its table records about 200,000 clones. The sample comprised blood. J is TRBJ2-7 and V is TRBV4-1, with D perhaps matching TRBD2 (5 bases). The origin of this receptor is a woman aged 25 to 45 in good health. The CDR3 nucleotides read TGCGCCAGCAGCCGAACGACCTCCGGGGATAACGAGCAGTACTTC. Its translation: CASSRTTSGDNEQYF.